This T cell receptor (beta chain) was recorded in a study of identical twins (dated by TCRdb to about 2016). Some background on the complete study: To test whether fetal clonotypes persist, the study used deep sequencing on TCR alpha and beta repertoires from monozygotic twins, unrelated adults of various ages, and cord blood. Replicate twin experiments were performed at different times using different library preparation protocols to rule out contamination. Broad study findings and their caveats: Out-of-frame TCR alpha sharing in monozygotic twins was systematically underestimated by recombination models, whereas sharing between unrelated individuals was in agreement with the recombination models. Abundant cord blood beta clonotypes had fewer insertions, young adult naive repertoires showed a similar but weaker trend, and memory repertoires showed no such trend. Compared with coincidental sharing between unrelated individuals, out-of-frame TCR alpha sequences shared between twins showed an excess of sequences with low generation probability. A weaker excess of twin sharing was found in beta out-of-frame sequences because the signal-to-noise ratio was lowered by fewer shared sequences. Zero-insertion analyses could be partly confounded by invariant T cells such as MAIT and iNKT, though diverse VJ usage argued against such confounding for most clonotypes. Conclusions relied on cross-sectional statistical analysis, since the same donors could not be followed over many years.

As for this clonotype: Its antigen is not yet known. There are no base qualities to consult, and no much larger clone falls within one base.

The CDR3 starts with the cysteine, ends with the phenylalanine, and has 16 residues. Solely the CDR3 DNA is kept, with 48 bases framed from the first base. Trimming takes 6 bases off V and 3 bases off J; junction bases not matched to a gene: 12. In the germline V gene (reference sequence), CDR1 corresponds to DFQATT and CDR2 to SNEGSKA. The library was prepared using 5' RACE. Instrument used: Illumina HiSeq 2000. Template switching introduced a universal primer binding site; the final cDNA contained a unique molecular identifier, enabling accurate counting of TCR cDNA molecules. Specific primers in the conserved constant-segment region were used to synthesize first-strand cDNA for TCR alpha and beta chains. Each cDNA library was double barcoded, with a SMART-Mk sample barcode plus Illumina barcodes, to control for contamination. TruSeq adapter sequences along with Illumina sample barcodes were introduced in two successive PCR steps. The Illumina HiSeq platform was used with custom primers to sequence TCR alpha and beta cDNA libraries. Per the original workflow: Raw reads were processed with MiGEC to extract unique molecular identifiers, and MiXCR was used to determine CDR3 positions. Recombination models were inferred per individual with the repgenHMM and IGoR tools using an EM algorithm. Shared clonotype analysis was performed with the tcR package in R, normalizing sharing by the product of cloneset sizes. To study raw recombination without the effects of thymic and clonal selection, out-of-frame nonproductive sequences were analyzed. TCRdb cleaned the public reads at Q25 with fastp, built clones with MiXCR and kept in-frame beta chains. Rows with a matching CDR3 protein are joined into one entry that keeps the most common DNA and genes. These V and J calls rely on TCRdb rather than the paper's analysis. The sample includes about 890,000 distinct CDR3 sequences, with 12% observed a single time. The ten largest make up around 1.6% of the sample.

Every donor was a healthy Caucasian. The twin cohort consisted of three pairs of female monozygotic twins, all aged about 18 to 29 years. Peripheral blood mononuclear cells were used as the source from which RNA for TCR libraries was isolated. This sample was also put to use in a study of yellow fever vaccine responses in identical twins. From the second report: The T cell response to vaccination in identical twins was reported by the authors to appear partly convergent and partly personalized. Focusing on identical twins, the study followed the T cell clones that responded to the vaccine, and did so with precision.

The receptor was derived from a woman between 18 and 29 years old in good health. The V and J segments used are TRBV20-1 and TRBJ2-3, and 10 junctional nucleotides match TRBD2. The specimen sequenced was PBMCs. DNA sequence: TGCAGTGCGCTCCGAGCGGGGGGGCGGGAAACAGATACGCAGTATTTT. The encoded protein is CSALRAGGRETDTQYF.